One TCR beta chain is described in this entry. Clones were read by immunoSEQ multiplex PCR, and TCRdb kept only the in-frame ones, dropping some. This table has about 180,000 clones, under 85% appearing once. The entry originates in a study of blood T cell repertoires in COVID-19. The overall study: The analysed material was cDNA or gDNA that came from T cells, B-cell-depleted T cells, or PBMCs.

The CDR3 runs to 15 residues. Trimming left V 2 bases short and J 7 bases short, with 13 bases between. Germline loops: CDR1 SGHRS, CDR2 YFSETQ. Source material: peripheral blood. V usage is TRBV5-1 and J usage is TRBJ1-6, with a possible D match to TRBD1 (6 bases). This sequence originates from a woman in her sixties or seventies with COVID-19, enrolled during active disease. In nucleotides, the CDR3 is TGCGCCAGCAGCTTTACAGGGAGTACCAATTCACCCCTCCACTTT. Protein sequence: CASSFTGSTNSPLHF.